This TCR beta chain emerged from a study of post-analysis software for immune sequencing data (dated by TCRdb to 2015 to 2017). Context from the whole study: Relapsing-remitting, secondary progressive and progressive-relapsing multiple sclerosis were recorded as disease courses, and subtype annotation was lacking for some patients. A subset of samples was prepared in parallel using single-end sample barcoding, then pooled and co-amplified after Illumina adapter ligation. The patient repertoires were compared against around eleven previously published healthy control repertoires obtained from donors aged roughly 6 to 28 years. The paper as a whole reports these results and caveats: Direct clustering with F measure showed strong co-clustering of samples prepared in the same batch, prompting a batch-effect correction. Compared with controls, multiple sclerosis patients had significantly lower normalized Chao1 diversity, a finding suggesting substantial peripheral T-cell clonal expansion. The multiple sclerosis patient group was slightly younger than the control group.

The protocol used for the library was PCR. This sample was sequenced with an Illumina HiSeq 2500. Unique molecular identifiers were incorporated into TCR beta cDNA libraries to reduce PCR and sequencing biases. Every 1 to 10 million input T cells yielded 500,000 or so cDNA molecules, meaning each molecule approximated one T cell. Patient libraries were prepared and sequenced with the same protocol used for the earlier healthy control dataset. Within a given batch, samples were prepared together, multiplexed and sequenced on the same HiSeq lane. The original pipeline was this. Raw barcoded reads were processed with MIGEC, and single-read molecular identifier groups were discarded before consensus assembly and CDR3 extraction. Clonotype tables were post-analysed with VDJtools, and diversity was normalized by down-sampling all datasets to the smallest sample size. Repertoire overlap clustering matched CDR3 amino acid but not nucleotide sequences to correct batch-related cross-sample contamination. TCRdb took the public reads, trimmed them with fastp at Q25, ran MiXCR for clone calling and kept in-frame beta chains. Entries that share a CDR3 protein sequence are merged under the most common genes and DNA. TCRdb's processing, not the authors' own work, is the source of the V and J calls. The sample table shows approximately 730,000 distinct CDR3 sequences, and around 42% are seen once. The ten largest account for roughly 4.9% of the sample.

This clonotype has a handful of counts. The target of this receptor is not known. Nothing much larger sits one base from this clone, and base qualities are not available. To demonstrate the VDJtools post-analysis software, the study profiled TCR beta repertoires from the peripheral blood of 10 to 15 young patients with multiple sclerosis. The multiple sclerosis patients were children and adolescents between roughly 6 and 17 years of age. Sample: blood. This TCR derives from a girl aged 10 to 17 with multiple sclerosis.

The nucleotide sequence reads TGTGCCAGCAGCTTGAGATCAGGGAACCAAGAGACCCAGTACTTC. Its translation is CASSLRSGNQETQYF. The sequence is built from TRBV11-2 and TRBJ2-5; the best D guess is TRBD1, with 5 bases matching. In the germline V gene, CDR1 corresponds to SGHAT and CDR2 to FQNNGV. The CDR3 goes from the cysteine to the phenylalanine over 15 residues. CDR3 DNA only is kept here, 45 bases in frame from base 1. Deletion took 3 bases off V and 0 bases off J, with a span of 11 bases between the germline ends. The full variable domain, with segments outside the CDR3 supplied by the reference TRBV11-2 and TRBJ2-5 proteins, appears as EAGVAQSPRYKIIEKRQSVAFWCNPISGHATLYWYQQILGQGPKLLIQFQNNGVVDDSQLPKDRFSAERLKGVDSTLKIQPAKLEDSAVYLCASSLRSGNQETQYFGPGTRLLVL.